This is a list of T cell receptor beta chains from one sample in a study of T cells in Graves' hyperthyroidism and ophthalmopathy. TCRdb ran MiXCR on the multiplex PCR reads and lists one entry per CDR3 protein. The data show about 480,000 distinct CDR3 sequences, about 20% seen once. The sequenced material came from blood. All receptors come from a woman in her sixties or seventies with Graves' ophthalmopathy. Both conserved end residues are part of each CDR3.

TRBJ1-2	TRBV28	CASRSDGRGYGYTF
TRBJ2-7	TRBV15	CATSRDWGRRNYEQYF
TRBJ2-1	TRBV19	CASIREAPFEQFF
TRBJ1-2	TRBV12-3/TRBV12-4	CASSRQGQGVYRGYGYTF
TRBJ2-2	TRBV18	CASSPSEGGGELFF
TRBJ1-5	TRBV28	CASSFLQGRYQPQHF
TRBJ2-1	TRBV7-3	CASSTAGVPSYNEQFF
TRBJ2-2	TRBV18	CASSPQAGGPDTGELFF
TRBJ2-7	TRBV20-1	CSARYTRYEQYF
TRBJ1-4	TRBV30	CAWRGGRDNEKLFF
TRBJ2-4	TRBV7-2	CASSLWVTTLGAKNIQYF
TRBJ1-2	TRBV20-1	CSARDEKNYGYTF
TRBJ1-2	TRBV19	CASSIAQGTIPNYGYTF
TRBJ1-2	TRBV7-9	CASSPFRADKNYGYTF
TRBJ2-7	TRBV7-2	CASSRGAGDLSEQYF
TRBJ1-2	TRBV10-3	CAISEGQGAGHYTF
TRBJ2-7	TRBV5-1	CASYSGNSFSYEQYF
TRBJ2-5	TRBV20-1	CSANGIQETQYF
TRBJ2-1	TRBV20-1	CSARILAGLAIEQFF
TRBJ2-5	TRBV24-1	CATSDFRGGRETQYF
TRBJ2-7	TRBV9	CASSVDGRSYEQYF
TRBJ2-6	TRBV9	CASSSLNSGANVLTF
TRBJ2-7	TRBV20-1	CSARVLAGDREQYF
TRBJ2-5	TRBV5-6	CASSLSPGQEETQYF
TRBJ2-7	TRBV18	CASTQGTSESEQYF
TRBJ1-1	TRBV12-3/TRBV12-4	CASSSRTGSYLNTEAFF
TRBJ2-7	TRBV12-3/TRBV12-4	CASSRGHGYEQYF
TRBJ1-4	TRBV3-1	CASSQAGHNEKLFF
TRBJ1-2	TRBV20-1	CSASSRDKFNYGYTF
TRBJ2-1	TRBV20-1	CSAQGGLLAGSLSYNEQFF
TRBJ2-1	TRBV7-2	CASSLIRTSGRNPRHEQFF
TRBJ2-5	TRBV24-1	CATSDTTGGEAQYF
TRBJ1-1	TRBV7-2	CASSTSMAGLTEAFF
TRBJ2-2	TRBV6-2/TRBV6-3	CASSVGPRLNTGELFF
TRBJ2-2	TRBV2	CASSWTPTGELFF
TRBJ2-7	TRBV7-2	CASSLVGQPTYEQYF
TRBJ1-2	TRBV7-2	CASSLVESNYGYTF
TRBJ1-1	TRBV4-1	CASSLRTGDIMNTEAFF
TRBJ2-7	TRBV7-4	CASRSADACYEQYF
TRBJ1-5	TRBV19	CASSIIGDSNQPQHF